These 16 T cell receptor beta chains were all obtained from the same sample, sequenced in a study of blood T cell repertoires in COVID-19 (dated by TCRdb to about 2020). The library was made by the immunoSEQ multiplex PCR assay. This is the immuneACCESS table as TCRdb keeps it, with only in-frame sequences that have V and J called. A part of the clones is gone; compared with another copy, unresolved V genes explain less than half, and the rest is unexplained. In all, the sample holds roughly 120,000 clones, and over 70% of those were seen once. About 1.4% of the sample lies in the top ten. Sequencing was performed on peripheral blood. The receptors shown here come from a man aged 45-65 years with acute or convalescent COVID-19.

The chain links TRBV5-6 to TRBJ2-1, with D possibly being TRBD2 (5 bases). The CDR3 has 14 residues. The V end lost 1 base, the J end lost 10 bases, and 15 bases lay between the germline ends. CDR1 and CDR2 from the germline V gene are SGHDT and YYEEEE. CDR3 nucleotides: TGTGCCAGCAGCTTGCTCGGGCCAACGGGGGAGCAGTTCTTC. Amino acid sequence: CASSLLGPTGEQFF.

This chain connects TRBV7-7 to TRBJ2-5, with TRBD2 matching over 11 bases. Trimming removed 6 bases from V and 5 bases from J; junction bases left unmatched: 8. This CDR3 is built from 15 residues. Germline assignment: CDR1 SSHAT and CDR2 FNYEAQ (reference sequence). Written as DNA, the CDR3 is TGTGCCAGCAGTTCTAGCGGGGGGCTCGACGAGACCCAGTACTTC. This encodes CASSSSGGLDETQYF.

This clone was counted once. The gene calls are TRBV28 and TRBJ2-2, with D possibly TRBD2 on 6 matching bases. The germline V gene encodes CDR1 MDHEN and CDR2 SYDVKM. The CDR3 runs to 12 residues. Trimming removed 6 bases at V and 8 bases at J, with 10 bases between. The CDR3 bases are TGTGCCAGCAGGCGGGGTGCGGGGGAGCTGTTTTTT. Translation: CASRRGAGELFF. The variable domain in full, with the rest retrieved from reference TRBV28 and TRBJ2-2, is DVKVTQSSRYLVKRTGEKVFLECVQDMDHENMFWYRQDPGLGLRLIYFSYDVKMKEKGDIPEGYSVSREKKERFSLILESASTNQTSMYLCASRRGAGELFFGEGSRLTVL.

The count of this clone is one. The J gene is TRBJ1-6, the V gene TRBV3-1 (or the pseudogene TRBV3-2); no firm D call. The V gene's germline CDR1 is LGHDT and CDR2 YNNKEL (reference sequence). The CDR3 spans 14 residues. Trimming left V 2 bases short and J 10 bases short, with 12 bases between. The CDR3 nucleotides read TGTGCCAGCAGCCAATATACCGGGGAGTCACCCCTCCACTTT. This encodes CASSQYTGESPLHF.

The table lists this clone with a few counts. The chain employs TRBV15 and TRBJ2-7; maybe TRBD2 (5 bases). V was shortened by 4 bases and J by 7 bases, with 8 bases between the two germline ends. Germline loops: CDR1 LNHNV, CDR2 YYDKDF (reference sequence). The CDR3 is 11 residues long. The CDR3 bases are TGTGCCACCAGCAAATGGGAGGAGCAGTACTTC. As protein: CATSKWEEQYF. Full variable domain (outside the CDR3, taken from reference TRBV15 and TRBJ2-7): DAMVIQNPRYQVTQFGKPVTLSCSQTLNHNVMYWYQQKSSQAPKLLFHYYDKDFNNEADTPDNFQSRRPNTSFCFLDIRSPGLGDTAMYLCATSKWEEQYFGPGTRLTVT.

The chain links TRBV6-2 or TRBV6-3 to TRBJ2-3; 9 nucleotides match TRBD2. The CDR3 consists of 16 residues. The germline V gene has CDR1 MNHEY and CDR2 SVGEGT. V lost 2 bases to trimming and J lost 8 bases; unmatched junction nucleotides: 11. CDR3 nucleotides: TGTGCCAGCAGTTACGAGGCTAGCGGGGCCGTAGGTACGCAGTATTTT. This codes for CASSYEASGAVGTQYF.

The chain links TRBV5-1 to TRBJ1-2, with D perhaps matching TRBD1 (5 bases). Germline assignment: CDR1 SGHRS and CDR2 YFSETQ. The CDR3 is 17 residues long. V gave up 3 bases and J gave up 4 bases, with 22 bases separating them. CDR3 protein: CASSSLPTGIVSYGYTF. CDR3 coding DNA: TGCGCCAGCAGCTCCCTTCCTACAGGAATCGTCTCCTATGGCTACACCTTC.

The chain links TRBV6-2 or TRBV6-3 to TRBJ1-1, with 7 bases matching TRBD1. CDR3 size: 12 residues. V lost 4 bases, J lost 12 bases, and 8 bases stayed unmatched. Germline loops: CDR1 MNHEY, CDR2 SVGEGT. DNA for the CDR3: TGTGCCAGCAGTTGGGGACAGCCCGGAACTTTCTTT. Translation gives CASSWGQPGTFF.

The rearrangement joins TRBV15 to TRBJ1-2; 9 nucleotides agree with TRBD1. This CDR3 has 16 residues. V shed 5 bases and J 7 bases; nucleotides not matched to a gene: 14. Germline loops: CDR1 LNHNV, CDR2 YYDKDF (reference sequence). The DNA for the CDR3 is TGTGCCACCAGCGAGCCCGGGACAGGGAAGGGCTCTGGCTACACCTTC. Translating gives CATSEPGTGKGSGYTF.

The chain joins TRBV9 to TRBJ1-2, with D possibly matching TRBD1 (6 bases). The CDR3 runs 14 residues. The ends were cut back, 0 bases at V and 3 bases at J, with 9 bases in the middle. From germline, CDR1 is SGDLS and CDR2 YYNGEE. CDR3 loop: CASSVVPGDYGYTF. The CDR3 DNA sequence: TGTGCCAGCAGCGTAGTCCCAGGGGACTATGGCTACACCTTC.

V and J are TRBV10-2 and TRBJ2-3; 7 nucleotides agree with TRBD2. This CDR3 contains 15 residues. Germline V CDR1 and CDR2: WSHSY, SAAADI. Trimming cost V 2 bases and J 2 bases; bases outside gene matches: 4. Here the CDR3 reads CASSERAGITDTQYF. The CDR3 DNA follows: TGCGCCAGCAGTGAGCGAGCGGGGATCACAGATACGCAGTATTTT.

The chain couples TRBV6-5 to TRBJ2-7; no firm D call. The CDR3 covers 12 residues. The germline V gene encodes CDR1 MNHEY and CDR2 SVGAGI. V was clipped by 6 bases and J by 2 bases, with 8 bases between them. CDR3 sequence (DNA): TGTGCCAGCAGCCGCTACCCCTACGAGCAGTACGTC. Protein sequence: CASSRYPYEQYV.

The chain employs TRBV5-4 and TRBJ2-1; 10 bases match TRBD2. The CDR3 consists of 16 residues. V shed 5 bases and J 5 bases; nucleotides not matched to a gene: 10. Germline CDR1 SGHNT, CDR2 YYREEE (reference sequence). CDR3 in amino acids: CASSSTGLAGDNEQFF. The CDR3 bases are TGTGCCAGCAGTTCCACGGGGCTAGCGGGGGACAATGAGCAGTTCTTC.

CDR3 in amino acids: CASSFQGMRGYTF. The CDR3 DNA reads TGTGCCAGCAGTTTTCAGGGAATGAGGGGCTACACCTTC. This chain uses TRBV27 with TRBJ1-2; possibly TRBD1 for D (5 bases). The CDR3 covers 13 residues. V dropped 3 bases and J dropped 8 bases, with 13 bases sitting between them. Germline V gene data show CDR1 as MNHEY and CDR2 as SMNVEV (reference sequence).

This chain joins TRBV11-2 and TRBJ1-1, with 7 bases lining up with TRBD1. Germline V gene lookup returns CDR1 SGHAT and CDR2 FQNNGV. This CDR3 has 15 residues. V lost 5 bases to trimming and J lost 4 bases; unmatched junction nucleotides: 10. The CDR3 spells CASSVQQGLRTEAFF. The CDR3 DNA reads TGTGCCAGCAGCGTCCAACAGGGGCTCCGCACTGAAGCTTTCTTT.

V usage is TRBV2 and J usage is TRBJ1-1; weak D call: TRBD1 (5 bases). This CDR3 spans 13 amino acids. Germline V gene sequence: CDR1 SNHLY, CDR2 FYNNEI. V was pared by 5 bases and J by 7 bases, with 14 bases between. The CDR3 sequence: CASSTYQGREAFF. The CDR3 DNA reads as TGTGCCAGCAGTACCTATCAGGGTCGTGAAGCTTTCTTT.